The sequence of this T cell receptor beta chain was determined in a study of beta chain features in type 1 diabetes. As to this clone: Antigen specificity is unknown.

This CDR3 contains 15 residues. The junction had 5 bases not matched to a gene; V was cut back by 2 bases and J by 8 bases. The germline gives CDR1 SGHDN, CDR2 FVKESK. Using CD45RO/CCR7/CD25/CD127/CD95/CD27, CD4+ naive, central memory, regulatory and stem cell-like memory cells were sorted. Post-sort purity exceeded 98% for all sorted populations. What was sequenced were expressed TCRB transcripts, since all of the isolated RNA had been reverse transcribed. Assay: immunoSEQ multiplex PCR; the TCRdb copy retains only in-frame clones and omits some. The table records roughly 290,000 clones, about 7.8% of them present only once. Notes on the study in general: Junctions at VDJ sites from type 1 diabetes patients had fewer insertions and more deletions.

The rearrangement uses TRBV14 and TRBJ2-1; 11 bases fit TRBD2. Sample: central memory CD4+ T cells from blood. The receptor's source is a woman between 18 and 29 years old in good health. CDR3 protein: CASSQLGTSGHEQFF. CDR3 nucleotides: TGTGCCAGCAGCCAACTCGGGACTAGCGGCCATGAGCAGTTCTTC. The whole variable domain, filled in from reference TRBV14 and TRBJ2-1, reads EAGVTQFPSHSVIEKGQTVTLRCDPISGHDNLYWYRRVMGKEIKFLLHFVKESKQDESGMPNNRFLAERTGGTYSTLKVQPAELEDSGVYFCASSQLGTSGHEQFFGPGTRLTVL.